Each of the 20 T cell receptor beta chains below was sequenced from the same sample in a study of Ad26.COV2.S vaccination and SARS-CoV-2 variants. The treatment here: roughly 20 received Ad26.COV2.S at low or high dose, single or two shots; roughly five received placebo; per-sample allocation not given. Each sample was drawn 63 days after the first injection (of vaccine or placebo). Assay used: immunoSEQ multiplex PCR; TCRdb lists only in-frame clones, some missing. The sample comprises more than 400,000 clones, over 80% of which are singletons, and about 1.7% rests with the top ten. Sequencing used peripheral blood, obtained in a trial of Ad26.COV2.S vaccine versus placebo. Every receptor here comes from a person aged 18 to 65 who received the Ad26.COV2.S COVID-19 vaccine or a placebo.

This clone occurred once. CDR3 amino acids: CASSLDRASWETQYF. Here the CDR3 DNA reads TGTGCCAGCAGCTTGGACAGGGCGAGTTGGGAGACCCAGTACTTC. The gene calls are TRBV7-2 and TRBJ2-5, with 8 bases aligning to TRBD1. The length of the CDR3 is 15 residues. Germline V CDR1 and CDR2: SGHTA, FQGNSA. V shed 3 bases and J 5 bases; nucleotides not matched to a gene: 8.

The CDR3 region has the DNA TGTGCCAGCAGTTTCATCTTAGGGCAGCCGAACACTGAAGCTTTCTTT. It is translated as CASSFILGQPNTEAFF. J is TRBJ1-1 and V is TRBV28; no clear D. Germline loops: CDR1 MDHEN, CDR2 SYDVKM. V was clipped by 3 bases and J by 1 base, with 15 bases between them. The CDR3 spans 16 residues.

The rearrangement links TRBV7-2 to TRBJ1-5, with D maybe TRBD1 (5 bases). This CDR3 has 15 amino acids. The germline V and J ends were trimmed by 3 bases and 7 bases, with 16 bases remaining between them. The germline gives CDR1 SGHTA, CDR2 FQGNSA. CDR3 sequence: CASSFQGRVGQPQHF. The CDR3, as DNA: TGTGCCAGCAGCTTTCAGGGCAGGGTTGGACAGCCCCAGCATTTT. Using reference TRBV7-2 and TRBJ1-5 for the parts outside the CDR3, the full variable domain is GAGVSQSPSNKVTEKGKDVELRCDPISGHTALYWYRQSLGQGLEFLIYFQGNSAPDKSGLPSDRFSAERTGGSVSTLTIQRTQQEDSAVYLCASSFQGRVGQPQHFGDGTRLSIL.

DNA of the CDR3: TGTGCCAGCAGTCCGGGACAGGGTTTAACCCAGTACTTC. Translation gives CASSPGQGLTQYF. The chain couples TRBV6-2 or TRBV6-3 to TRBJ2-5, with TRBD1 identical over 9 bases. The CDR3 is 13 amino acids. With 5 bases clipped from V and 8 bases from J, the junction kept 6 bases outside the gene matches. CDR1 and CDR2 (germline): MNHEY, SVGEGT.

The chain joins TRBV18 to TRBJ2-3; no reliable D call. There are 13 residues in the CDR3. The V gene lost 3 bases and the J gene lost 2 bases, with 6 bases spanning the gap. Germline V CDR1 and CDR2: KGHSH, LQKENI. CDR3 DNA sequence: TGTGCCAGCTCACCGGGTTTCACAGATACGCAGTATTTT. This translates into CASSPGFTDTQYF. Variable domain in full (rest from reference TRBV18 and TRBJ2-3): NAGVMQNPRHLVRRRGQEARLRCSPMKGHSHVYWYRQLPEEGLKFMVYLQKENIIDESGMPKERFSAEFPKEGPSILRIQQVVRGDSAAYFCASSPGFTDTQYFGPGTRLTVL.

CDR3 in amino acids: CASSLSRGRHEQYF. For the CDR3, the DNA is TGTGCCAGCAGCTTAAGCAGGGGGAGGCACGAGCAGTACTTC. The chain couples TRBV7-9 to TRBJ2-7; possible D gene TRBD1, 7 bases. The CDR3 consists of 14 residues. Looked up from germline, CDR1 is SEHNR and CDR2 is FQNEAQ (reference sequence). V lost 2 bases, J lost 5 bases, and 13 bases lay in between.

The chain has TRBV10-3 and TRBJ1-6; D ambiguous. Germline V gene sequence: CDR1 ENHRY, CDR2 SYGVKD. With 3 bases removed from V and 0 bases from J, the gap between germline ends came to 18 bases. This CDR3 is 19 amino acids long. CDR3 bases: TGTGCCATCAGTGACCCTACCCCGTCTCTAAGCTCCTATAATTCACCCCTCCACTTT. Its translation is CAISDPTPSLSSYNSPLHF.

The rearrangement links TRBV6-5 to TRBJ2-7; TRBD1 aligns across 9 bases. Losses at the gene ends were 3 bases for V and 4 bases for J; bases not matched to a gene: 7. The CDR3 is 15 amino acids. Germline V gene lookup returns CDR1 MNHEY and CDR2 SVGAGI. CDR3: CASSYTQGATYEQYF. The CDR3 nucleotides are TGTGCCAGCAGTTATACACAGGGGGCTACGTACGAGCAGTACTTC.

The chain employs TRBV5-1 and TRBJ2-7, with D possibly matching TRBD1 (5 bases). Between the trimmed V and J ends, which lost 5 bases and 5 bases, there was a span of 17 bases. Per the germline V gene, CDR1 is SGHRS and CDR2 is YFSETQ. CDR3 length: 14 amino acids. The CDR3 DNA follows: TGCGCCAGCAGGTTGTCAGGGTATTCCGACGAGCAGTACTTC. Its translation: CASRLSGYSDEQYF. Combining the CDR3 with reference TRBV5-1 and TRBJ2-7 gives the whole variable domain KAGVTQTPRYLIKTRGQQVTLSCSPISGHRSVSWYQQTPGQGLQFLFEYFSETQRNKGNFPGRFSGRQFSNSRSEMNVSTLELGDSALYLCASRLSGYSDEQYFGPGTRLTVT.

The chain carries TRBV21-1 and TRBJ1-1; the D call TRBD1 from the table was never checked on the DNA. TRBV21-1 is reported as a pseudogene. The CDR3 consists of 16 residues. CDR3 sequence reads: CASSPTARGRNTEAFF. CDR3 in DNA: TGTGCCAGCAGCCCCACGGCAAGGGGTAGGAACACTGAAGCTTTCTTT.

The chain uses TRBV5-4 and TRBJ2-3, with TRBD2 matching 12 bases. The CDR3 is 16 residues long. Trimming at V came to 9 bases and at J to 0 bases, leaving 8 bases not matched to a gene. CDR1 SGHNT and CDR2 YYREEE come from the germline V gene (reference sequence). The CDR3 coding sequence is TGTGCCACACTAGCGGGGGGACATTCTAGCACAGATACGCAGTATTTT. This translates into CATLAGGHSSTDTQYF.

This clone has only a few counts. The chain is built from TRBV5-8 and TRBJ1-4, with D tentatively TRBD1 (5 bases). The CDR3 spans 13 residues. CDR1 and CDR2 from the germline V gene are SGHTS and YDEGEE. V dropped 0 bases and J dropped 8 bases, with 8 bases sitting between them. CDR3 coding DNA: TGTGCCAGCAGCTTGGTCAGGGCCGAAAAACTGTTTTTT. Its translation: CASSLVRAEKLFF.

The J gene is TRBJ1-2, the V gene TRBV19, with D tentatively TRBD1 (5 bases). Germline V gene lookup returns CDR1 LNHDA and CDR2 SQIVND (reference sequence). This CDR3 spans 14 amino acids. V lost 5 bases and J 4 bases, leaving 14 bases between the germline ends. This CDR3 is CASSVDRGAYGYTF. The CDR3, as DNA: TGTGCCAGTAGTGTGGACCGGGGCGCCTATGGCTACACCTTC.

This sequence joins TRBV28 and TRBJ1-1; 9 positions agree with TRBD1. The CDR3 sequence is 16 residues long. Germline trimming cut 6 bases from V and 0 bases from J; bases unmatched to any gene: 8. Germline assignment: CDR1 MDHEN and CDR2 SYDVKM. The chain's CDR3 is CASRQDRGNMNTEAFF. The CDR3 DNA is TGTGCCAGCAGGCAAGACAGGGGGAACATGAACACTGAAGCTTTCTTT.

This chain links TRBV7-2 with TRBJ2-6, with D possibly matching TRBD1 (5 bases). Looked up from germline, CDR1 is SGHTA and CDR2 is FQGNSA. This CDR3 is 15 amino acids long. The ends were cut back, 2 bases at V and 4 bases at J, with 9 bases in the middle. This chain's CDR3 is CASSLRTTGANVLTF. The CDR3, as DNA: TGTGCCAGCAGCTTACGGACAACAGGGGCCAACGTCCTGACTTTC.

CDR3 in DNA: TGTGCCTGGAGTCAAGGGTATCAGGAAAAACTGTTTTTT. This sequence encodes CAWSQGYQEKLFF. This chain joins TRBV30 and TRBJ1-4; D is ambiguous. Germline CDR1 and CDR2: GTSNPN and SVGIG (reference sequence). Trimming took 2 bases from V and 8 from J, leaving 12 bases between them. There are 13 residues in the CDR3.

This clone was seen once. The rearrangement joins TRBV3-1 (or the pseudogene TRBV3-2) to TRBJ2-2; no definite D call. The CDR3 length is 15 residues. Germline lookup yields CDR1 LGHDT and CDR2 YNNKEL (reference sequence). Trimming shortened V by 1 base and J by 3 bases, and 9 bases separated the two germline ends. The CDR3: CASSQVLTYTGELFF. The CDR3 DNA follows: TGTGCCAGCAGCCAAGTCCTGACTTACACCGGGGAGCTGTTTTTT.

This clone was detected only a few times. The genes are TRBV19 and TRBJ1-2; 8 bases are a match to TRBD1. CDR1 and CDR2 from the germline V gene are LNHDA and SQIVND (reference sequence). There are 11 residues in the CDR3. J gave up 4 bases and V 10 bases, and 2 bases lay outside the gene matches. CDR3 nucleotides: TGTGCCACCGGACAGGGCTATGGCTACACCTTC. Protein product: CATGQGYGYTF. The full variable domain, its missing parts supplied by reference TRBV19 and TRBJ1-2, is DGGITQSPKYLFRKEGQNVTLSCEQNLNHDAMYWYRQDPGQGLRLIYYSQIVNDFQKGDIAEGYSVSREKKESFPLTVTSAQKNPTAFYLCATGQGYGYTFGSGTRLTVV.

The chain links TRBV5-1 to TRBJ2-1, with 14 bases matching TRBD2. Germline V gene sequence: CDR1 SGHRS, CDR2 YFSETQ. This CDR3 comprises 17 residues. The V gene end was trimmed by 4 bases and the J gene end by 4 bases; junction bases not matched to a gene: 7. The CDR3: CASSQGLAGGPYNEQFF. Written as DNA, the CDR3 is TGCGCCAGCAGCCAAGGACTAGCGGGGGGCCCGTACAATGAGCAGTTCTTC. Combining the CDR3 with reference TRBV5-1 and TRBJ2-1 gives the whole variable domain KAGVTQTPRYLIKTRGQQVTLSCSPISGHRSVSWYQQTPGQGLQFLFEYFSETQRNKGNFPGRFSGRQFSNSRSEMNVSTLELGDSALYLCASSQGLAGGPYNEQFFGPGTRLTVL.

This chain connects TRBV19 to TRBJ2-7; D is possibly TRBD2 (5 bases). CDR3 length: 13 residues. In germline, CDR1 is LNHDA, CDR2 SQIVND (reference sequence). V shed 4 bases and J shed 0 bases, with 7 bases lying between them. For the CDR3, the DNA is TGTGCCAGTAGTACCGGGAACTCCTACGAGCAGTACTTC. Translation gives CASSTGNSYEQYF.